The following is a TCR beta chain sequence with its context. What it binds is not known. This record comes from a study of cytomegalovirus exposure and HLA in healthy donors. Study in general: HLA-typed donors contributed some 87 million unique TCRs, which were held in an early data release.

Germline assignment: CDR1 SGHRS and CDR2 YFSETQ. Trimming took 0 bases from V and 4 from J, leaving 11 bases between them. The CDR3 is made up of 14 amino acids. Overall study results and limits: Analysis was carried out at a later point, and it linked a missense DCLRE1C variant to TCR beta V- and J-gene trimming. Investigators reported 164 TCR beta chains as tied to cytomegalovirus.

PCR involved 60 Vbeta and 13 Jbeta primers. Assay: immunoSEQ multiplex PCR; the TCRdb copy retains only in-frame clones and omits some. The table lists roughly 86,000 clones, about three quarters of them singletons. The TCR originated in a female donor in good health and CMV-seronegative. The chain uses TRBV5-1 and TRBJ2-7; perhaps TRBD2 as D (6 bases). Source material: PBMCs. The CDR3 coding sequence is TGCGCCAGCAGCTTGGCGGGGGTAATGTACGAGCAGTACTTC. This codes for CASSLAGVMYEQYF.